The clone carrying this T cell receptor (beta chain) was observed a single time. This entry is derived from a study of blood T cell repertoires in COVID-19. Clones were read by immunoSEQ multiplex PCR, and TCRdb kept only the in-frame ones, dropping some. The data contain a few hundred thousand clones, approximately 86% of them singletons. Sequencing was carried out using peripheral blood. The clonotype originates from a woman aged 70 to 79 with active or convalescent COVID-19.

CDR3 DNA: TGCGCCAGCAGCCAAGATCCGGGGGCGGGGGCTGAAGCTTTCTTT. It encodes CASSQDPGAGAEAFF. This chain joins TRBV4-1 and TRBJ1-1; tentative D call: TRBD1 (6 bases). This CDR3 is 15 amino acids long. Trimming removed 0 bases from V and 6 bases from J, with 14 bases in between. Germline CDR1 MGHRA, CDR2 YSYEKL.